What follows are 15 T cell receptor beta chains derived from one specimen sequenced in a study of T cell repertoires in cytomegalovirus infection. MiXCR, applied by TCRdb to the reads, yields one record per CDR3 protein. The sample has over 450,000 distinct CDR3 sequences, approximately 10% seen once; the top ten hold 10% to 13%. The sample taken for sequencing was PBMCs. The receptor set was obtained from a human donor in good health (CMV status not recorded). Some clones in this sample may be carry-over from other donors' samples.

In this sample, this clonotype turned up many times. The rearrangement joins TRBV2 to TRBJ1-2; a weak D match, TRBD1 (6 bases). Trimming took off 6 bases at V and 1 base at J, with 9 bases between the two ends. The V gene's germline CDR1 is SNHLY and CDR2 FYNNEI. The CDR3 has 13 amino acids. CDR3 residues: CASREDSNYGYTF. CDR3 nucleotides: TGTGCCAGCAGGGAGGACAGTAACTATGGCTACACCTTC.

There are many counts of this clonotype. The CDR3 region has the DNA TGTGCCAGCAGTTTATGGGTTAGAGGGTTGAACACTGAAGCTTTCTTT. Amino acids: CASSLWVRGLNTEAFF. V and J are TRBV12-3 or TRBV12-4 and TRBJ1-1; the D is unclear. V was trimmed by 2 bases and J by 0 bases, leaving 13 bases between them. The CDR3 is made up of 16 amino acids.

This chain connects TRBV4-2 to TRBJ1-1; D is perhaps TRBD1 (5 bases). The V end lost 0 bases, the J end lost 0 bases, and 14 bases lay between the germline ends. Germline CDR1 and CDR2: LGHNA and YNFKEQ. CDR3 length: 17 residues. Here the CDR3 DNA reads TGTGCCAGCAGCCAAGATGCCTACCGGGGCCTGAACACTGAAGCTTTCTTT. Residues: CASSQDAYRGLNTEAFF.

This chain links TRBV28 with TRBJ1-6, with a weak D call TRBD1 (6 bases). This CDR3 region has 14 residues. V shed 6 bases and J shed 7 bases, with 13 bases lying between them. Germline V gene sequence: CDR1 MDHEN, CDR2 SYDVKM. CDR3 sequence reads: CASSSPGTNSPLHF. DNA for the CDR3: TGTGCCAGCAGCTCTCCGGGGACAAATTCACCCCTCCACTTT. Full variable domain (rest looked up from reference TRBV28 and TRBJ1-6): DVKVTQSSRYLVKRTGEKVFLECVQDMDHENMFWYRQDPGLGLRLIYFSYDVKMKEKGDIPEGYSVSREKKERFSLILESASTNQTSMYLCASSSPGTNSPLHFGNGTRLTVT.

This clonotype occurred a few times. The chain carries TRBV20-1 and TRBJ1-1, with 9 bases aligning to TRBD1. The V gene's germline CDR1 is DFQATT and CDR2 SNEGSKA (reference sequence). Trimming at V came to 5 bases and at J to 5 bases, leaving 12 bases not matched to a gene. The CDR3 has 15 amino acids. CDR3 protein: CSAYIPGQGETEAFF. For the CDR3, the DNA is TGCAGTGCTTATATTCCGGGACAGGGCGAAACTGAAGCTTTCTTT.

The sample holds many counts of this clonotype. The CDR3 loop reads CASSPEQIQNTGELFF. The CDR3 bases are TGTGCCAGCAGCCCCGAGCAGATTCAAAACACCGGGGAGCTGTTTTTT. The chain is built from TRBV2 and TRBJ2-2; the D is unclear. Trimming left V 6 bases short and J 2 bases short, with 16 bases between. The germline gives CDR1 SNHLY, CDR2 FYNNEI. This CDR3 is 16 amino acids long.

Regarding this clonotype: This may be a read error, as it is one base from a much larger clone. The V gene is TRBV7-6, the J gene TRBJ1-1; 12 bases map to TRBD1. Germline V lookup: CDR1 SGHVS, CDR2 FNYEAQ. The CDR3 spans 15 residues. CDR3 in amino acids: CASSFTGTGGTKAFF. The CDR3, as DNA: TGTGCCAGCAGCTTTACCGGGACAGGGGGCACTAAAGCTTTCTTT.

In this sample, this clonotype turned up many times. This chain uses TRBV11-2 with TRBJ2-7; possibly TRBD1 or TRBD2 for D (5 bases each). The CDR3 has 16 amino acids. Trimming cost V 5 bases and J 2 bases, with 19 bases left between them. Germline V lookup: CDR1 SGHAT, CDR2 FQNNGV. The CDR3 sequence: CASSHRGTFSAYEQYF. The DNA for the CDR3 is TGTGCCAGCAGCCATCGAGGGACCTTTTCCGCCTACGAGCAGTACTTC.

In this sample, this clonotype turned up many times. The V and J genes are TRBV10-3 and TRBJ2-5, with D possibly being TRBD1 or TRBD2 (5 bases each). There are 13 residues in the CDR3. Germline V lookup: CDR1 ENHRY, CDR2 SYGVKD. V shed 5 bases and J shed 1 base, with 8 bases lying between them. The CDR3 protein is CAISRDRQETQYF. The DNA for the CDR3 is TGTGCCATCAGTAGGGACCGCCAAGAGACCCAGTACTTC.

This clonotype was counted at least ten times. For the CDR3, the DNA is TGTGCCAGTAGTAAAACAGGGTCCAATCAGCCCCAGCATTTT. Protein product: CASSKTGSNQPQHF. This chain joins TRBV19 and TRBJ1-5; possible D gene TRBD1, 6 bases. Germline V gene lookup returns CDR1 LNHDA and CDR2 SQIVND (reference sequence). The CDR3 extends over 14 amino acids. Deletions cut 4 bases from V and 3 bases from J, with 10 bases between.

This clonotype was observed at least ten times. The V gene is TRBV7-2, the J gene TRBJ2-2; D is unresolved. The CDR3 has 16 residues. V was pared by 4 bases and J by 0 bases, with 12 bases between. The germline gives CDR1 SGHTA, CDR2 FQGNSA. Here the CDR3 reads CASSSNAPTNTGELFF. The CDR3 DNA is TGTGCCAGCAGCTCAAATGCTCCAACGAACACCGGGGAGCTGTTTTTT.

The sample holds many counts of this clonotype. The chain is built from TRBV7-9 and TRBJ1-1; 7 bases line up with TRBD1. CDR3 length equals 15 residues. Unmatched junction bases numbered 10, after V lost 4 bases and J lost 5 bases. Germline values: CDR1 SEHNR, CDR2 FQNEAQ (reference sequence). CDR3 sequence (DNA): TGTGCCAGCAGCTCCGCCGGCAGGGGGGAAACTGAAGCTTTCTTT. Protein product: CASSSAGRGETEAFF.

This clonotype was found a few times. This chain joins TRBV6-6 and TRBJ1-1, with TRBD1 as a possible D gene (5 bases). Germline V lookup: CDR1 MNHNY, CDR2 SVGAGI (reference sequence). The V gene lost 7 bases and the J gene lost 2 bases, with 17 bases spanning the gap. The CDR3 covers 15 residues. The CDR3 bases are TGTGCCAGCAATCCCCTTGGGGCAACAAACACTGAAGCTTTCTTT. This gives the protein CASNPLGATNTEAFF.

This clonotype was seen many times. The J gene is TRBJ2-1, the V gene TRBV12-5; D unclear. CDR1 LGHNT and CDR2 FRNRAP come from the germline V gene. V lost 3 bases, J lost 6 bases, and 12 bases lay in between. The CDR3 has 14 amino acids. The CDR3 spells CASGFSYSGNEQFF. For the CDR3, the DNA is TGTGCTAGTGGTTTTTCGTACTCGGGCAATGAGCAGTTCTTC.

This clonotype has a count of ten or more. The chain carries TRBV7-3 and TRBJ2-4; possibly TRBD1 or TRBD2 for D (5 bases each). Deletions cut 2 bases from V and 1 base from J, with 12 bases between. The CDR3 loop spans 16 amino acids. The germline V gene has CDR1 SGHTA and CDR2 FQGTGA. CDR3 sequence reads: CASSLVGGLAKNIQYF. CDR3 DNA sequence: TGTGCCAGCAGCTTAGTTGGGGGTCTGGCCAAAAACATTCAGTACTTC.